This TCR beta chain was sequenced in a study of graft-versus-host responses after intestinal transplantation. Notes on this clone: What it recognizes is unknown.

General study points: GvH clones surfaced in recipient marrow, some emerging earlier in ileum or blood. Early post-transplant declines in HvG were associated with peak levels of circulating GvH clones.

The CDR3 contains 18 residues. J gave up 0 bases and V 0 bases, and 8 bases lay outside the gene matches. The germline V gene has CDR1 SGHTA and CDR2 FQGTGA. Generated by immunoSEQ multiplex PCR, the TCRdb table keeps only in-frame clones and is missing some. The repertoire holds tens of thousands of clones, with approximately 95% as singletons. The TCR was taken from a human donor who was the organ donor for an intestinal transplant. The sample consisted of unstimulated CD8+ T cells sorted from spleen or lymph node cells, taken before transplant. This chain links TRBV7-3 with TRBJ2-3; 8 nucleotides line up with TRBD2. The CDR3 DNA is TGTGCCAGCAGCTTAACTCTTGCGGGGGGCACTAGCACAGATACGCAGTATTTT. It codes for CASSLTLAGGTSTDTQYF.